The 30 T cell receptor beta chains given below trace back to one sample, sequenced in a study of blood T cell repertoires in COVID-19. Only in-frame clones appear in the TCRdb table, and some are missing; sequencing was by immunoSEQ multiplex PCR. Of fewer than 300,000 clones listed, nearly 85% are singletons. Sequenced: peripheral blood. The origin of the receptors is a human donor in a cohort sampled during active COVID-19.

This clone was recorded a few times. The CDR3 protein is CASSLVTGSGEAFF. The CDR3 DNA reads TGCGCCAGCAGCTTGGTCACAGGGTCGGGTGAAGCTTTCTTT. The rearrangement links TRBV5-1 to TRBJ1-1; the D gene is possibly TRBD1 (6 bases). CDR3 length: 14 residues. V was shortened by 0 bases and J by 7 bases, with 13 bases between the two germline ends. Looked up from germline, CDR1 is SGHRS and CDR2 is YFSETQ.

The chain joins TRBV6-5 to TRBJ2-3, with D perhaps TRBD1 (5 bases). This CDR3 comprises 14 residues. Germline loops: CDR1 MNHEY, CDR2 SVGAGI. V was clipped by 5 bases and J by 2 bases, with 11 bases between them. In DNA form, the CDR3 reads TGTGCCAGCAGTAGGGGAATATTCACAGATACGCAGTATTTT. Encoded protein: CASSRGIFTDTQYF.

CDR3 nucleotide sequence: TGTGCCAGCAGGGGACAGGGTTACAATGAGCAGTTCTTC. Amino acid sequence: CASRGQGYNEQFF. This chain links TRBV6-6 with TRBJ2-1; 9 nucleotides match TRBD1. This CDR3 comprises 13 residues. The junction had 1 base not matched to a gene; V was cut back by 6 bases and J by 4 bases. Germline CDR1 is MNHNY and CDR2 is SVGAGI (reference sequence).

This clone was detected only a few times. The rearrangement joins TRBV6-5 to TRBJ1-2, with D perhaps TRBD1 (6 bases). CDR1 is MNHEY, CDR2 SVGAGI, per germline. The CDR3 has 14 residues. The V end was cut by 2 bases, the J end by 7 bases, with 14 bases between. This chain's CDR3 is CASSYRQGLGGYTF. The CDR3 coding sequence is TGTGCCAGCAGTTACCGGCAGGGGCTCGGTGGCTACACCTTC.

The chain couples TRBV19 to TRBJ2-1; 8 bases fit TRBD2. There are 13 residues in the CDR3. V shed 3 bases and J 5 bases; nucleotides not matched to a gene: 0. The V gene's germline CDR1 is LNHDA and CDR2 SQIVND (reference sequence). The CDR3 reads CASSISGDNEQFF. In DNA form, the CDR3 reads TGTGCCAGTAGTATTAGCGGGGACAATGAGCAGTTCTTC. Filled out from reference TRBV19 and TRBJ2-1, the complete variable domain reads DGGITQSPKYLFRKEGQNVTLSCEQNLNHDAMYWYRQDPGQGLRLIYYSQIVNDFQKGDIAEGYSVSREKKESFPLTVTSAQKNPTAFYLCASSISGDNEQFFGPGTRLTVL.

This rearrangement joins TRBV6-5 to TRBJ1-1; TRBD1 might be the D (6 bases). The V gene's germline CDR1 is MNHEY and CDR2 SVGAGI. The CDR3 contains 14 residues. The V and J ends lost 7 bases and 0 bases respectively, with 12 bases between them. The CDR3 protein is CASTRQAMNTEAFF. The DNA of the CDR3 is TGTGCCAGCACGCGACAGGCGATGAACACTGAAGCTTTCTTT.

The DNA of the CDR3 is TGTGCCACCAGCAGAGAGAGAAGACTGAGCTCTGGAAACACCATATATTTT. Its protein product is CATSRERRLSSGNTIYF. The chain recombines TRBV15 with TRBJ1-3; no definite D call. The germline CDR1 and CDR2 sequences are LNHNV and YYDKDF (reference sequence). The CDR3 has 17 residues. V lost 0 bases to trimming and J lost 0 bases, with 12 bases between them.

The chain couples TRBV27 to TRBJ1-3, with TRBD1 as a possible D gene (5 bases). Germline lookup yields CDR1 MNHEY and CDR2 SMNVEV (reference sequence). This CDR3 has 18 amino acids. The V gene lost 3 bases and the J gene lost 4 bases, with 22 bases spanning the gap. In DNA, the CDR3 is TGTGCCAGCAGTTTGCGGGGACGAGGACCAAAGGACGGAAACACCATATATTTT. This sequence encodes CASSLRGRGPKDGNTIYF.

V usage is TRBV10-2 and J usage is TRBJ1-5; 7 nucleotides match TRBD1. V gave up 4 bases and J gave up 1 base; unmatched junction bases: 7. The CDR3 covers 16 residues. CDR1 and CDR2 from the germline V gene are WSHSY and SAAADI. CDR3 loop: CASSGGGPWSNQPQHF. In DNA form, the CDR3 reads TGCGCCAGCAGTGGAGGGGGCCCATGGAGCAATCAGCCCCAGCATTTT.

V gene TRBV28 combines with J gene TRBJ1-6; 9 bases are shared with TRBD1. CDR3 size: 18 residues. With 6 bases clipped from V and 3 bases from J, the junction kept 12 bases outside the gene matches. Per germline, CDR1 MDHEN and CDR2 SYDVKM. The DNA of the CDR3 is TGTGCCAGCAGGGGGCGCGACAGGGGGAGGTACTATAATTCACCCCTCCACTTT. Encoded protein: CASRGRDRGRYYNSPLHF.

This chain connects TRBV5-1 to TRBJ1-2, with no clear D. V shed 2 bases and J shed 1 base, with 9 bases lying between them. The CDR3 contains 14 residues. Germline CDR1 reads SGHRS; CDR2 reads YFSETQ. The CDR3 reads CASSFTDLNYGYTF. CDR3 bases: TGCGCCAGCAGCTTCACAGACCTTAACTATGGCTACACCTTC.

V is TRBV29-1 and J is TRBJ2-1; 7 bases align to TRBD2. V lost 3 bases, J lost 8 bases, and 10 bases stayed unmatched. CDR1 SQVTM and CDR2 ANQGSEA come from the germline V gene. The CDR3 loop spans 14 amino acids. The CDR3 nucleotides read TGCAGCGTTGACAAGGGAGGGGTCGGAGATGAGCAGTTCTTC. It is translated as CSVDKGGVGDEQFF.

CDR3 loop: CASSLALFLTDTQYF. For the CDR3, the DNA is TGCGCCAGCAGCTTGGCCCTCTTCCTTACAGATACGCAGTATTTT. This chain links TRBV5-1 with TRBJ2-3; D uncertain. V was shortened by 0 bases and J by 3 bases, with 11 bases between the two germline ends. This CDR3 spans 15 amino acids. Germline V lookup: CDR1 SGHRS, CDR2 YFSETQ.

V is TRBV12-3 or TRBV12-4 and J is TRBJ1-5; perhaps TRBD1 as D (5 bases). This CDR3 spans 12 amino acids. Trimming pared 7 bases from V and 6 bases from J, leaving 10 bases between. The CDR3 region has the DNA TGTGCCAGCAAACCCCAGGGTCAGCCCCAGCATTTT. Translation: CASKPQGQPQHF.

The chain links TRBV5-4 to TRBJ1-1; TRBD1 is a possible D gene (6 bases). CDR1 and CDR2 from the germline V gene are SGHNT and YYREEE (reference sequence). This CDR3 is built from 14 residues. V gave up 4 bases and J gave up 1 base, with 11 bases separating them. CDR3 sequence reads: CASSTGQKNTEAFF. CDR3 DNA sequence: TGTGCCAGCAGCACTGGACAGAAGAACACTGAAGCTTTCTTT.

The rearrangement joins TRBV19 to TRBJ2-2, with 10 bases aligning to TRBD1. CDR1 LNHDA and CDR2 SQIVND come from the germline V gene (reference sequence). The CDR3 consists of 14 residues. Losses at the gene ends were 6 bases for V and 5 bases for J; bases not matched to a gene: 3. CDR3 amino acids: CASSKDRGTGELFF. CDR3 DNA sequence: TGTGCCAGTAGCAAGGACAGGGGGACCGGGGAGCTGTTTTTT.

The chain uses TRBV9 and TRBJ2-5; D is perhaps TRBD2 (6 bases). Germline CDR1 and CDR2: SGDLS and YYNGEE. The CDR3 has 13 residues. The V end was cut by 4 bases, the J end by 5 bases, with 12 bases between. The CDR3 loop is CASSTPGRETQYF. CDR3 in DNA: TGTGCCAGCAGCACCCCGGGGAGGGAGACCCAGTACTTC.

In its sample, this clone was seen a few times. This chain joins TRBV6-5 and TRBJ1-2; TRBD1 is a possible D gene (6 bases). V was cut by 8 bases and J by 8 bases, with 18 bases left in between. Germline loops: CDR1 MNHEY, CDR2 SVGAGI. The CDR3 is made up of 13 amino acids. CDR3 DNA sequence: TGTGCCAGCCGATACCCACAGGGTAACGGCTACACCTTC. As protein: CASRYPQGNGYTF.

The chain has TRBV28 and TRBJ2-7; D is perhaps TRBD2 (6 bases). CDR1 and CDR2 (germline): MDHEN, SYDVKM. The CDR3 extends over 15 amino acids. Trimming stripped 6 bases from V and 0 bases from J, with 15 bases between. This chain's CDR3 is CASRISGPSSYEQYF. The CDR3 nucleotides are TGTGCCAGCAGAATAAGCGGGCCTAGCTCCTACGAGCAGTACTTC.

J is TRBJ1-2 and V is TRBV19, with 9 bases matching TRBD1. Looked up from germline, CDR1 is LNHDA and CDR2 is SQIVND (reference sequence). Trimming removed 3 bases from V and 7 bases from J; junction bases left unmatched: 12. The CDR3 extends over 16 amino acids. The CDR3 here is CASSIKLGTGISGYTF. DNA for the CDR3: TGTGCCAGTAGTATTAAGTTGGGGACAGGGATCTCTGGCTACACCTTC.

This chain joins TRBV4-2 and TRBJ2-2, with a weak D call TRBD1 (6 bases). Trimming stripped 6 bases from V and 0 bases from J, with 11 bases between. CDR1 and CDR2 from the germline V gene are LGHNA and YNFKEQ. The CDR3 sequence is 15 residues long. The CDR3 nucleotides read TGTGCCAGCAGACCCGGGACATCGAACACCGGGGAGCTGTTTTTT. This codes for CASRPGTSNTGELFF.

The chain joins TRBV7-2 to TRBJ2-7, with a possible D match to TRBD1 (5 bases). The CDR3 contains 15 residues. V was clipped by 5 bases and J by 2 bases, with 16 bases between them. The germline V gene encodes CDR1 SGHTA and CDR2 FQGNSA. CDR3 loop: CASSPSTGVPYEQYF. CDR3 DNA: TGTGCCAGCAGCCCCTCAACAGGTGTTCCCTACGAGCAGTACTTC.

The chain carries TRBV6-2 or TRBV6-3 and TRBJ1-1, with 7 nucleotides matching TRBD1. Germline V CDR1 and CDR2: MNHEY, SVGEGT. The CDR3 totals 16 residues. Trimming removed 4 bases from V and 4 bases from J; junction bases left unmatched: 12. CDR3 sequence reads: CASSSPRQGRGTEAFF. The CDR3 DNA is TGTGCCAGCAGTTCCCCCCGACAGGGTAGGGGCACTGAAGCTTTCTTT.

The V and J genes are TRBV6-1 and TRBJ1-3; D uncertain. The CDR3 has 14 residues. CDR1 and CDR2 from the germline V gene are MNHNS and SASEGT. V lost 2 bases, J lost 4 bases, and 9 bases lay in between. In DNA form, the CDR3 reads TGTGCCAGCAGTGAAACCGGCAGGGGAAACACCATATATTTT. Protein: CASSETGRGNTIYF.

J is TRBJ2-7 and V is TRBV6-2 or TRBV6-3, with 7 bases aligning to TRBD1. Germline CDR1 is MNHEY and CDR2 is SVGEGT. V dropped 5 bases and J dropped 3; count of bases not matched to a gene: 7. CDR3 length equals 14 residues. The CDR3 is CASSGPGQNYEQYF. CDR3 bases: TGTGCCAGCAGTGGACCGGGACAGAACTACGAGCAGTACTTC.

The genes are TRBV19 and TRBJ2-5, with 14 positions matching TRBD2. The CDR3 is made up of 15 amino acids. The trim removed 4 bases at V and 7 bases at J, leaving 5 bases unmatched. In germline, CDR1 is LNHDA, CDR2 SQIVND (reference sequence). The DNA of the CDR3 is TGTGCCAGTAGTACGGGGACTAGCGGGAGCGGGACCCAGTACTTC. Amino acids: CASSTGTSGSGTQYF.

CDR3 sequence: CSASWLERATDTQYF. In nucleotides, the CDR3 is TGCAGTGCTAGTTGGTTGGAGCGGGCTACAGATACGCAGTATTTT. The V and J genes are TRBV20-1 and TRBJ2-3; TRBD2 might be the D (6 bases). The germline CDR1 and CDR2 sequences are DFQATT and SNEGSKA (reference sequence). The V end was cut by 3 bases, the J end by 3 bases, with 16 bases between. The CDR3 contains 15 residues.

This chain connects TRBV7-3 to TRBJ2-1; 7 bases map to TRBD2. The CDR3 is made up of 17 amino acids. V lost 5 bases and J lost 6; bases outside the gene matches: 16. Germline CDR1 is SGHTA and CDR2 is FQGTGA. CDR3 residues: CASSPTGTKGRVNEQFF. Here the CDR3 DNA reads TGTGCCAGCAGCCCTACCGGGACTAAGGGACGGGTCAATGAGCAGTTCTTC.

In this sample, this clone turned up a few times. CDR3 DNA sequence: TGTGCCAGCAAGCGGACCCAATCCTTCAATCAGCCCCAGCATTTT. This sequence encodes CASKRTQSFNQPQHF. The chain combines TRBV27 with TRBJ1-5; D uncertain. The V end lost 7 bases, the J end lost 3 bases, and 16 bases lay between the germline ends. Germline lookup yields CDR1 MNHEY and CDR2 SMNVEV (reference sequence). The CDR3 totals 15 residues.

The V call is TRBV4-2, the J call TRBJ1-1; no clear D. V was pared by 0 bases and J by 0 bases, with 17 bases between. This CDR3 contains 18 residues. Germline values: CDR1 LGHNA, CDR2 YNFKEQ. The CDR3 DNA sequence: TGTGCCAGCAGCCAAGATCTATCGAGGCAGCACATGAACACTGAAGCTTTCTTT. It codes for CASSQDLSRQHMNTEAFF.